The 28 T cell receptor beta chains below come from one sample, sequenced in a study of shared clonotypes between healthy human individuals. This table comes from immunoSEQ multiplex PCR, and its TCRdb copy is limited to in-frame clones, with some not included. The sample has more than 1,200,000 clones, about 98.5% seen once. Sample: naive CD4+ T cells sorted from blood. As to subset: CD45RA+ positively selected. The receptors here all came from a man aged 25-45 years in good health.

The genes are TRBV7-8 and TRBJ1-4, with a possible D match to TRBD1 (5 bases). Per the germline V gene, CDR1 is SGHVS and CDR2 is FQNEAQ. The CDR3 covers 18 residues. Trimming cost V 0 bases and J 3 bases, with 17 bases left between them. The CDR3 protein is CASSLARQGSRPNEKLFF. CDR3 DNA: TGTGCCAGCAGCTTAGCACGGCAGGGTTCTCGTCCTAATGAAAAACTGTTTTTT.

The chain is built from TRBV2 and TRBJ1-5, with unresolved D. Germline CDR1 and CDR2: SNHLY and FYNNEI. V lost 7 bases and J lost 5, with 12 bases in between. CDR3 size: 13 residues. The DNA for the CDR3 is TGTGCCAGCACCTTTTCCGTAGATCAGCCCCAGCATTTT. The encoded protein is CASTFSVDQPQHF.

The gene calls are TRBV9 and TRBJ1-1; 9 nucleotides agree with TRBD1. V was pared by 3 bases and J by 5 bases, with 8 bases of the junction left unmatched. The CDR3 extends over 15 amino acids. Germline loops: CDR1 SGDLS, CDR2 YYNGEE. The CDR3 sequence is CASSEEGQGWTEAFF. The CDR3 DNA sequence: TGTGCCAGCAGCGAGGAGGGACAGGGTTGGACTGAAGCTTTCTTT.

The chain recombines TRBV25-1 with TRBJ2-7, with D tentatively TRBD1 (6 bases). This CDR3 region has 12 residues. The V end was cut by 2 bases, the J end by 13 bases, with 15 bases between. The germline V gene has CDR1 MGHDK and CDR2 SYGVNS. CDR3: CASSEDRPQFYF. CDR3 sequence (DNA): TGTGCCAGCAGTGAAGACAGGCCGCAGTTTTACTTC.

The chain links TRBV4-1 to TRBJ2-1, with TRBD2 matching over 10 bases. V lost 0 bases, J lost 6 bases, and 5 bases stayed unmatched. The CDR3 spans 16 residues. Looked up from germline, CDR1 is MGHRA and CDR2 is YSYEKL. CDR3 in amino acids: CASSQDRSSGSNEQFF. CDR3 nucleotides: TGCGCCAGCAGCCAAGATCGGTCTAGCGGGAGCAATGAGCAGTTCTTC.

A note on this clone: The sample contains more than one DNA sequence encoding this CDR3. CDR3 nucleotides: TGCGCCAGCAGCCCGGGGGACAGCTACAATGAGCAGTTCTTC. Translation: CASSPGDSYNEQFF. The chain recombines TRBV5-1 with TRBJ2-1, with D maybe TRBD1 (7 bases). Germline V lookup: CDR1 SGHRS, CDR2 YFSETQ. Trimming removed 4 bases from V and 3 bases from J, with 11 bases in between. The CDR3 consists of 14 residues.

The V call is TRBV4-1, the J call TRBJ2-3, with TRBD2 matching over 15 bases. The CDR3 is 20 amino acids. Germline CDR1 and CDR2: MGHRA and YSYEKL. The V and J ends lost 5 bases and 1 base, in that order; junction bases with no gene match: 13. In nucleotides, the CDR3 is TGCGCCAGCAGCGGCAGGACTAGCGGGAGGGCCCGGTCAGGCACAGATACGCAGTATTTT. Translating it yields CASSGRTSGRARSGTDTQYF.

The V gene is TRBV19, the J gene TRBJ2-7; 8 nucleotides agree with TRBD2. Germline V gene sequence: CDR1 LNHDA, CDR2 SQIVND (reference sequence). The CDR3 is made up of 14 amino acids. The V and J ends lost 4 bases and 4 bases, in that order; junction bases with no gene match: 6. The CDR3 DNA reads as TGTGCCAGTAGTAAGGGACTAGATTCTTACGAGCAGTACTTC. Residues: CASSKGLDSYEQYF.

The rearrangement joins TRBV30 to TRBJ2-1, with a weak D call TRBD1 (5 bases). Germline-derived CDR1 and CDR2 are GTSNPN and SVGIG (reference sequence). The CDR3 length is 16 residues. V was pared by 3 bases and J by 3 bases, with 18 bases between. The CDR3 bases are TGTGCCTGGAGCGAGCTGGGCAGGGCTTTCTACAATGAGCAGTTCTTC. Translating it yields CAWSELGRAFYNEQFF.

As to this clone: Other nucleotide sequences from this sample produce the same CDR3. The rearrangement links TRBV9 to TRBJ2-7; D is possibly TRBD2 (6 bases). The length of the CDR3 is 15 residues. Germline CDR1 is SGDLS and CDR2 is YYNGEE. V lost 0 bases and J lost 0, with 10 bases in between. The CDR3 loop is CASSVEPGGSYEQYF. In nucleotides, the CDR3 is TGTGCCAGCAGCGTAGAGCCCGGGGGCTCCTACGAGCAGTACTTC.

The chain combines TRBV28 with TRBJ1-5, with a weak D call TRBD1 (5 bases). The length of the CDR3 is 17 residues. The germline V gene has CDR1 MDHEN and CDR2 SYDVKM. V was cut by 1 base and J by 0 bases, with 13 bases left in between. The CDR3 reads CASSLSGGQGSNQPQHF. In nucleotides, the CDR3 is TGTGCCAGCAGTTTATCAGGCGGGCAGGGTAGCAATCAGCCCCAGCATTTT. Full variable domain (missing parts from reference TRBV28 and TRBJ1-5): DVKVTQSSRYLVKRTGEKVFLECVQDMDHENMFWYRQDPGLGLRLIYFSYDVKMKEKGDIPEGYSVSREKKERFSLILESASTNQTSMYLCASSLSGGQGSNQPQHFGDGTRLSIL.

The chain links TRBV5-1 to TRBJ2-7; D tentatively fits TRBD1 or TRBD2 (5 bases each). The V end lost 5 bases, the J end lost 3 bases, and 15 bases lay between the germline ends. The CDR3 runs 14 residues. Looked up from germline, CDR1 is SGHRS and CDR2 is YFSETQ. The CDR3 DNA reads TGCGCCAGCAGTTTCCCGGGGCTAAACTACGAGCAGTACTTC. Encoded protein: CASSFPGLNYEQYF.

The chain joins TRBV5-6 to TRBJ2-1; 8 bases align to TRBD1. The CDR3 is 15 amino acids. Trimming removed 5 bases from V and 4 bases from J; junction bases left unmatched: 8. The germline gives CDR1 SGHDT, CDR2 YYEEEE. CDR3 bases: TGTGCCAGCAGATTTCGGGACAGGAGATACAATGAGCAGTTCTTC. Encoded protein: CASRFRDRRYNEQFF.

The V and J genes are TRBV5-1 and TRBJ2-3; no firm D call. The germline gives CDR1 SGHRS, CDR2 YFSETQ. Trimming cost V 1 base and J 4 bases, with 13 bases left between them. The CDR3 sequence is 15 residues long. The DNA of the CDR3 is TGCGCCAGCAGCTTGAACTACCCTCCCCCAGATACGCAGTATTTT. Translating it yields CASSLNYPPPDTQYF.

Comments on this clone: Other nucleotide sequences in the sample specify the same CDR3. The rearrangement links TRBV5-1 to TRBJ1-3, with TRBD1 as a possible D gene (6 bases). V shed 4 bases and J shed 3 bases, with 11 bases lying between them. Germline V CDR1 and CDR2: SGHRS, YFSETQ. The CDR3 loop spans 14 amino acids. The CDR3 region is CASSPGTFGNTIYF. The CDR3 DNA reads as TGCGCCAGCAGCCCGGGGACATTTGGAAACACCATATATTTT.

The rearrangement links TRBV28 to TRBJ1-5, with unresolved D. V was trimmed by 8 bases and J by 9 bases, leaving 8 bases between them. The V gene's germline CDR1 is MDHEN and CDR2 SYDVKM. There are 10 residues in the CDR3. This chain's CDR3 is CASGKRPQHF. The CDR3 coding sequence is TGTGCCAGCGGAAAACGGCCCCAGCATTTT.

CDR3: CASSYGRRRGGYTF. CDR3 DNA sequence: TGTGCCAGCAGTTACGGGAGGCGCCGGGGTGGCTACACCTTC. The rearrangement links TRBV6-6 to TRBJ1-2, with unresolved D. The length of the CDR3 is 14 residues. Germline V lookup: CDR1 MNHNY, CDR2 SVGAGI (reference sequence). The V and J ends lost 2 bases and 7 bases respectively, with 14 bases between them.

As to this clone: A junction end diverges from the germline sequence, so it may reflect a read error. V usage is TRBV10-3 and J usage is TRBJ2-1; no clear D. From germline, CDR1 is ENHRY and CDR2 SYGVKD. This CDR3 is built from 13 residues. CDR3 bases: TGTGCCATCAGTGGGTCTGATTACAGTGAGCAGTTCTTC. This sequence encodes CAISGSDYSEQFF.

Note on this clone: Compared with germline, one end of the junction differs, possibly owing to a read error. The chain couples TRBV7-7 to TRBJ2-7, with D perhaps TRBD1 (5 bases). Germline CDR1 reads SSHAT; CDR2 reads FNYEAQ (reference sequence). The CDR3 spans 13 residues. The CDR3 sequence is CASSLGVTGEQYF. The CDR3 DNA reads as TGTGCTAGCAGCTTAGGGGTGACTGGCGAGCAGTACTTC.

CDR3 nucleotide sequence: TGTGCCAGCTCACTGAAGGACGGCGGTCGTGAGCAGTTCTTC. This sequence encodes CASSLKDGGREQFF. J is TRBJ2-1 and V is TRBV18; no reliable D call. Trimming pared 4 bases from V and 9 bases from J, leaving 16 bases between. The CDR3 consists of 14 residues. Germline CDR1 reads KGHSH; CDR2 reads LQKENI.

The V and J genes are TRBV7-2 and TRBJ2-1, with D possibly matching TRBD2 (7 bases). Trimming shortened V by 5 bases and J by 13 bases, and 15 bases separated the two germline ends. The CDR3 loop spans 12 amino acids. CDR1 and CDR2 (germline): SGHTA, FQGNSA. The CDR3 nucleotides are TGTGCCAGCAGCCGAGGGGGGGAGCCCCAGTTCTTC. Residues: CASSRGGEPQFF.

The chain links TRBV2 to TRBJ2-3; TRBD1 aligns across 9 bases. V trimming: 3 bases; J trimming: 3 bases; junction bases outside the gene matches: 4. Germline V gene sequence: CDR1 SNHLY, CDR2 FYNNEI. The CDR3 consists of 15 residues. The CDR3 protein is CASSEGQGGTDTQYF. CDR3 nucleotides: TGTGCCAGCAGTGAGGGACAGGGTGGGACAGATACGCAGTATTTT.

This sequence joins TRBV28 and TRBJ1-5; D is unclear. The CDR3 spans 17 residues. V was trimmed by 3 bases and J by 2 bases, leaving 17 bases between them. Germline CDR1 MDHEN, CDR2 SYDVKM. CDR3 nucleotides: TGTGCCAGCAGTTTTGGGCGGGAATCGAAACGCAATCAGCCCCAGCATTTT. Translation: CASSFGRESKRNQPQHF.

This chain links TRBV30 with TRBJ2-1; 11 bases match TRBD2. Losses at the gene ends were 5 bases for V and 8 bases for J; bases not matched to a gene: 11. The CDR3 runs to 15 residues. Germline V gene lookup returns CDR1 GTSNPN and CDR2 SVGIG (reference sequence). CDR3 in amino acids: CAWGPSVLAGDEQFF. CDR3 in DNA: TGTGCCTGGGGACCATCGGTACTAGCGGGAGATGAGCAGTTCTTC.

V is TRBV5-1 and J is TRBJ2-2; D ambiguous. Germline-derived CDR1 and CDR2 are SGHRS and YFSETQ. V was clipped by 3 bases and J by 0 bases, with 12 bases between them. This CDR3 is built from 16 residues. CDR3 DNA: TGCGCCAGCAGCTCTCAGCGTTTCTCGAACACCGGGGAGCTGTTTTTT. Protein: CASSSQRFSNTGELFF.

This rearrangement joins TRBV4-1 to TRBJ2-7; no definite D call. CDR1 and CDR2 (germline): MGHRA, YSYEKL. The CDR3 runs 14 residues. V lost 1 base and J lost 4, with 11 bases in between. This CDR3 reads CASSQGEGLYEQYF. The CDR3 region has the DNA TGCGCCAGCAGCCAAGGTGAAGGGCTGTACGAGCAGTACTTC.

The chain couples TRBV5-6 to TRBJ2-1, with 10 bases that match TRBD2. J lost 6 bases, V lost 5 bases, and 5 bases had no gene match. Looked up from germline, CDR1 is SGHDT and CDR2 is YYEEEE. The CDR3 totals 14 residues. The CDR3 DNA follows: TGTGCCAGCAGAAGGACTAGCGGATTCAATGAGCAGTTCTTC. Its protein is CASRRTSGFNEQFF.

This chain connects TRBV7-8 to TRBJ2-2; D may be TRBD2 (6 bases). The length of the CDR3 is 14 residues. V lost 3 bases to trimming and J lost 5 bases, with 10 bases between them. Germline CDR1 is SGHVS and CDR2 is FQNEAQ. As DNA, the CDR3 is TGTGCCAGCAGCTTGTCAGGGAGGACCGGGGAGCTGTTTTTT. This codes for CASSLSGRTGELFF.